Reported below is one TCR beta chain. Participant age was about 18 to 95 years, and participants resided in approximately 24 US areas. The sample originates from a study of blood T cell repertoires in COVID-19. Turning to the study itself: Samples came from the United States, Italy and Spain, spanning acute and convalescent COVID-19.

As originally analysed: Nucleated cell number was recorded as an estimate derived from reference gene primer amplification. Profiling relied on immunoSEQ multiplex PCR, and the TCRdb table lists in-frame clones only, not all of them. That table gives V, J and clone size, and the DNA gave D and trimming. This repertoire shows roughly 200,000 clones, 87% found once; its top ten account for over 9%. The CDR3 runs to 15 residues. Germline CDR1 MNHEY, CDR2 SVGAGI. Trimming took 6 bases from V and 4 from J; bases not matched to a gene: 9. V usage is TRBV6-5 and J usage is TRBJ1-2; TRBD1 agrees at 9 bases. The sequence derives from a man aged 18 to 29 with acute COVID-19. What was sequenced was PBMCs or T cells enriched from blood (not recorded which). CDR3 coding DNA: TGTGCCAGCAGCACCAACCGGGACAGGGCCTATGGCTACACCTTC. Translating it yields CASSTNRDRAYGYTF.